The clone carrying this T cell receptor (beta chain) was seen only once. The assay was immunoSEQ multiplex PCR, and TCRdb's table has in-frame clones only and misses some. The sample consists of 150,000 to 250,000 clones, about 95% of them appearing once. The CDR3 extends over 18 amino acids. After removal of 4 bases from V and 10 bases from J, the junction contained 15 bases not matched to a gene. The germline CDR1 and CDR2 sequences are SGHNT and YYREEE (reference sequence). The data were obtained in a study of blood T cell repertoires in COVID-19. The sequence came from a man under 40 with COVID-19, enrolled during active disease. V and J are TRBV5-4 and TRBJ1-6, with 12 bases identical to TRBD1. Sequencing was carried out using peripheral blood. The CDR3 DNA reads as TGTGCCAGCAGCGTGCCGGGACAGGGGGCGCATCTTTCCTCACCCCTCCACTTT. It encodes CASSVPGQGAHLSSPLHF.